The subject of this entry is one T cell receptor beta chain. Antigen: not known. Germline is not matched at one junction end, which may reflect a read error. Unsorted bulk tissue, about 19-32 mg of it, served as the source for co-extraction of RNA and DNA. This CDR3 region has 15 residues. Germline V CDR1 and CDR2: MNHNS, SASEGT. Production of TCR beta cDNA used 400 to 600 ng total RNA together with a constant-region primer. Three-round nested multiplex PCR performed with slightly modified ARM-PCR produced the TCR beta libraries. For about 11 cycles apiece, the opening two PCR rounds ran with TRBV1-TRBV30 forward primers and a C-beta reverse primer. From the multiplex PCR reads, TCRdb called clonotypes with MiXCR, one entry per CDR3 protein. The sample has around 29,000 distinct CDR3 sequences; 76% are singletons. The data derive from a study of tumor-infiltrating lymphocytes in primary liver carcinoma. Study-level information: These patients were men and women whose ages were 30 to 69 years. Points from the study as a whole: All five tumor regions shared only about 7-25% of top clones.

V is TRBV6-1 and J is TRBJ1-4; possibly TRBD1 for D (6 bases). Sequenced sample: liver tumor tissue from sampling region 5. The subset: tumor region T5, tumor centre. The receptor was derived from a man aged 40-49 years with primary liver carcinoma and hepatitis B virus infection. The CDR3 sequence is CASGIGQWGNEKLCF. CDR3 DNA: TGTGCCAGCGGTATCGGACAGTGGGGTAATGAAAAACTGTGTTTT.